This T cell receptor (beta chain) was documented in a study of blood T cell repertoires in COVID-19. The length of the CDR3 is 17 residues. Germline-derived CDR1 and CDR2 are SGHAT and FQNNGV. V was pared by 6 bases and J by 6 bases, with 19 bases of the junction left unmatched. Per the authors' pipeline: Estimated nucleated cell counts came from reference gene primer amplification. Profiling relied on immunoSEQ multiplex PCR, and the TCRdb table lists in-frame clones only, not all of them. D and trimming were read from the DNA, whereas the V and J calls and clone size are those reported in that table. This sample carries roughly 73,000 clones, 75% to 85% of them seen once, and the ten largest clones take around 15%.

The sample consisted of peripheral blood. The gene calls are TRBV11-2 and TRBJ2-7; 8 nucleotides match TRBD2. The TCR sequence derives from a human donor in a cohort sampled during active COVID-19. CDR3 region: CASRLQSPRAGVGEQYF. The CDR3 DNA follows: TGTGCCAGCAGGCTTCAGTCCCCACGAGCGGGAGTTGGCGAGCAGTACTTC.